Below, one T cell receptor (beta chain) is given with its context. This CDR3 contains 16 residues. Germline V lookup: CDR1 SNHLY, CDR2 FYNNEI. Unmatched junction bases numbered 11, after V lost 6 bases and J lost 3 bases. This entry belongs to a study of shared clonotypes between healthy human individuals. Libraries were prepared by immunoSEQ multiplex PCR; TCRdb keeps only in-frame clonotypes and omits some of them. This table holds about 1,800,000 clones, about 95% found once. CD45RO-negative cells were positively selected for CCR7, leaving out terminally differentiated effector memory CD45RA+ cells.

The chain couples TRBV2 to TRBJ1-2; 9 nucleotides align to TRBD1. The TCR comes from a man aged 18-30 years in good health. The sequenced sample consisted of naive CD8+ T cells sorted from blood. The CDR3 DNA reads as TGTGCCAGCAGCCAAGTTCCGGGACAGGGATACTATGGCTACACCTTC. Translating gives CASSQVPGQGYYGYTF.